One and the same sample provided the 2 T cell receptor beta chains below, sequenced in a study of blood T cell repertoires in COVID-19. Assay: immunoSEQ multiplex PCR; the TCRdb copy retains only in-frame clones and omits some. Among about 410,000 clones listed, about 89% were seen once. Sequencing input: peripheral blood. These receptors were taken from a middle-aged woman with COVID-19, enrolled during active disease.

In DNA, the CDR3 is TGTGCCAGCAGCGTAGAACAAATCTCCCGCGAGCAGTACTTC. Protein: CASSVEQISREQYF. V and J are TRBV9 and TRBJ2-7; D is unclear. Germline V gene sequence: CDR1 SGDLS, CDR2 YYNGEE. This CDR3 is built from 14 residues. The germline V and J ends were trimmed by 0 bases and 6 bases, with 13 bases remaining between them. The full variable domain, completed using reference TRBV9 and TRBJ2-7, is DSGVTQTPKHLITATGQRVTLRCSPRSGDLSVYWYQQSLDQGLQFLIQYYNGEERAKGNILERFSAQQFPDLHSELNLSSLELGDSALYFCASSVEQISREQYFGPGTRLTVT.

This clone was detected only once. The V and J genes are TRBV7-9 and TRBJ2-3; no firm D call. This CDR3 contains 13 residues. Germline V CDR1 and CDR2: SEHNR, FQNEAQ (reference sequence). The V end was cut by 10 bases, the J end by 4 bases, with 15 bases between. The chain's CDR3 is CANFDPRADTQYF. The CDR3 nucleotides read TGTGCCAACTTCGACCCCCGGGCAGATACGCAGTATTTT.